This T cell receptor beta chain stems from a study of T cells in localized non-small cell lung cancer (dated by TCRdb to about 2020). For the wider study: Comparing tumors with uninvolved tumor-adjacent lungs, the study looked at the T cell repertoires of hundreds of patients with early-stage NSCLC. The cohort consisted of around 250 treatment-naive NSCLC patients whose localized lung tumors had been resected. NSCLC patients had a mean age of roughly 66 years, and more than 120 were male and about a hundred female. Paper-wide results and their limitations: A median of about 53 of the top 100 tumor clones were detected in paired uninvolved adjacent lung, and 28 of these tumor clones were also found among the top 100 clones of the paired uninvolved adjacent lung. Uninvolved tumor-adjacent lung showed the highest T cell clonality, higher than tumor, which suggests more focused antigenic responses in the adjacent lung. Because of the exploratory design, TCR variables were selected using unadjusted p-values without false-discovery rate correction. Because multi-region tumor sequencing was not performed, intratumor heterogeneity could not be ruled out. Longer overall survival was associated with higher blood T cell density, whereas shorter survival was associated with higher adjacent-lung clonality.

On this clone: Its antigen is still unknown. No base qualities exist here, and no much larger clone lies one base off it.

For this chain, trimming is 4 bases at the V end and 3 bases at the J end, and the number of junction bases without a gene match is 12. The CDR3 spans 16 residues, from the cysteine through the phenylalanine. Kept here is only the CDR3 DNA, which spans 48 bases and is read in frame from base 1. The germline V gene supplies CDR1 SGHAT and CDR2 FQNNGV. The immunoSEQ Assay was used to sequence TCR beta CDR3 regions from DNA. Per the source publication's procedure: To compute T cell density, TCR beta template counts were normalized to usable DNA, which was estimated by amplifying housekeeping genes. The preseqR package was used to estimate richness by extrapolating to 400,000 templates for PBMC samples and to 120,000 templates for tissue samples. Clonality was defined by subtracting Pielou's evenness from one. Differential abundance testing on productive amino-acid clonotypes, with a minimum total count of 5 and an alpha of 0.1, was used to identify tissue-enriched TCRs. The Jaccard Index and the Morisita Overlap Index were used to quantify repertoire overlap between compartments. GLIPH grouped TCR beta CDR3s together with public tetramer-defined viral CDR3s, and a viral motif had to include at least three viral sequences and show V-gene enrichment. Here the immuneACCESS table is served through TCRdb, limited to in-frame sequences with V and J called. Missing clones are a known gap in these copies; in checked studies unresolved V genes cover under half, and the rest lacks a known reason. That table supplies the V and J calls and clone size; D and trimming were determined from the DNA. The sample table contains tens of thousands of clones; only one count was recorded for more than 70% of them. In total, the top ten clones hold about 9.7% of the sample.

At diagnosis, peripheral blood, uninvolved tumor-adjacent lung and tumor were collected and stored as a combination of fresh-frozen and FFPE material. For TCR repertoire profiling, blood samples were analyzed as peripheral blood mononuclear cells. The chain uses TRBV11-2 and TRBJ2-7, with 7 bases matching TRBD2. The sample in question was peripheral blood mononuclear cells, obtained before any cancer treatment. The sequence derives from a woman between 35 and 75 years old with stage III lung adenocarcinoma. The encoded CDR3 is CASSSTAGRFLYEQYF. At the DNA level, the sequence is TGTGCCAGCAGCTCGACCGCCGGGAGGTTCCTCTACGAGCAGTACTTC.